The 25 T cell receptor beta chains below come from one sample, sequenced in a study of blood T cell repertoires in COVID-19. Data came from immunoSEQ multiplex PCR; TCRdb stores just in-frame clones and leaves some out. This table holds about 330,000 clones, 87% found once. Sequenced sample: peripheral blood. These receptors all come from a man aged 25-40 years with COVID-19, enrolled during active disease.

The CDR3 is CASCQNVGLAGETQYF. The CDR3 region has the DNA TGTGCCAGCTGCCAGAACGTCGGACTAGCGGGAGAGACCCAGTACTTC. This chain connects TRBV5-4 to TRBJ2-5, with 11 positions matching TRBD2. CDR1 SGHNT and CDR2 YYREEE come from the germline V gene (reference sequence). The CDR3 is made up of 16 amino acids. The J segment lost 4 bases and the V segment lost 7 bases, leaving 12 bases of the junction unmatched.

The CDR3 loop reads CASSLGSQETQYF. As DNA, the CDR3 is TGTGCCAGCAGCTTGGGCAGCCAAGAGACCCAGTACTTC. The J gene is TRBJ2-5, the V gene TRBV5-4, with D hard to call. Germline V CDR1 and CDR2: SGHNT, YYREEE (reference sequence). V gave up 0 bases and J gave up 1 base, with 4 bases separating them. The CDR3 covers 13 residues.

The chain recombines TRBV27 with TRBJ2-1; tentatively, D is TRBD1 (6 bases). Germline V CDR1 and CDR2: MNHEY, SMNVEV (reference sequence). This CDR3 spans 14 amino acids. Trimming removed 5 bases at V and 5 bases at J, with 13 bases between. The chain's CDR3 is CASSPRDTHNEQFF. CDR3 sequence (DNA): TGTGCCAGCAGTCCCCGGGACACCCACAATGAGCAGTTCTTC.

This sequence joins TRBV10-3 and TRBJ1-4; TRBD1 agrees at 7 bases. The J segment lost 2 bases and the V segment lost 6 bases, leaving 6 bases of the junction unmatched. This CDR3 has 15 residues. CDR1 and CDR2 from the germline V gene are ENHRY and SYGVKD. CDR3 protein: CAISDTTGTNEKLFF. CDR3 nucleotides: TGTGCCATCAGCGACACGACAGGGACTAATGAAAAACTGTTTTTT.

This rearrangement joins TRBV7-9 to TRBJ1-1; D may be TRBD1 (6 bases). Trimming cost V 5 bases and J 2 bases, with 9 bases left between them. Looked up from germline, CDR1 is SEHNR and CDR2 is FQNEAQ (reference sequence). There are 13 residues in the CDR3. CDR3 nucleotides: TGTGCCAGCAGCCAGGGGACCAACACTGAAGCTTTCTTT. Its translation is CASSQGTNTEAFF. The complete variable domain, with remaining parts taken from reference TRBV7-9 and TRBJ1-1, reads DTGVSQNPRHKITKRGQNVTFRCDPISEHNRLYWYRQTLGQGPEFLTYFQNEAQLEKSRLLSDRFSAERPKGSFSTLEIQRTEQGDSAMYLCASSQGTNTEAFFGQGTRLTVV.

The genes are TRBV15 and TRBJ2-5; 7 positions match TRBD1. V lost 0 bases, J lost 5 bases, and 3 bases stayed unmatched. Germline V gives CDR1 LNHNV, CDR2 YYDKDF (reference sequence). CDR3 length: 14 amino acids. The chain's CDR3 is CATSRDVTGETQYF. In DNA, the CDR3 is TGTGCCACCAGCAGAGACGTGACAGGGGAGACCCAGTACTTC.

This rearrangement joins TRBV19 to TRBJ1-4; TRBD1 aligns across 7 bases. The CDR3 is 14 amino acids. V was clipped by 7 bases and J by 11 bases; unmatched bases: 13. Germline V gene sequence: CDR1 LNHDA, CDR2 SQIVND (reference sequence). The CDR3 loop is CASKEEEGAWKLFF. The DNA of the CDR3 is TGTGCCAGTAAAGAGGAGGAGGGGGCTTGGAAACTGTTTTTT.

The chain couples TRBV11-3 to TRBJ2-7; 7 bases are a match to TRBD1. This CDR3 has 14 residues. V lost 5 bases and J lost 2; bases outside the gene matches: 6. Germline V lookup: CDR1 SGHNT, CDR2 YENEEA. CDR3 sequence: CASSPQGSPYEQYF. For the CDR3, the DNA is TGTGCCAGCAGCCCACAGGGGTCCCCCTACGAGCAGTACTTC.

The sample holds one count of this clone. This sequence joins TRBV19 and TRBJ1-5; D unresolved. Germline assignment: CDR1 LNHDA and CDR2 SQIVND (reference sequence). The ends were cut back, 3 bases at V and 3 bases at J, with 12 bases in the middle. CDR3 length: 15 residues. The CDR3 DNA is TGTGCCAGTAGTATGGTCCTAACTTTCAATCAGCCCCAGCATTTT. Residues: CASSMVLTFNQPQHF.

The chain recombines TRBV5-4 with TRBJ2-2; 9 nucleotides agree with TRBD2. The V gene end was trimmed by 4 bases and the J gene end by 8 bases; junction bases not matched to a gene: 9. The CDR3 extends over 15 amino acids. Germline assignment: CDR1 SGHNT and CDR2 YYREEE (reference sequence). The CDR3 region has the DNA TGTGCCAGCAGCGGACCCACTAGCGGGCCTGGGGAGCTGTTTTTT. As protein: CASSGPTSGPGELFF. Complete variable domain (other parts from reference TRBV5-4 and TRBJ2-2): ETGVTQSPTHLIKTRGQQVTLRCSSQSGHNTVSWYQQALGQGPQFIFQYYREEENGRGNFPPRFSGLQFPNYSSELNVNALELDDSALYLCASSGPTSGPGELFFGEGSRLTVL.

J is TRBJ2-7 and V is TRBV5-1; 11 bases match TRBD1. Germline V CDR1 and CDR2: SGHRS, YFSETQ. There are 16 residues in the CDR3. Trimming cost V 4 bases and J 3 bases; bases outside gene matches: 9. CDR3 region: CASSPQWTGGLYEQYF. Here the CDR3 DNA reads TGCGCCAGCAGCCCGCAGTGGACAGGGGGCCTCTACGAGCAGTACTTC.

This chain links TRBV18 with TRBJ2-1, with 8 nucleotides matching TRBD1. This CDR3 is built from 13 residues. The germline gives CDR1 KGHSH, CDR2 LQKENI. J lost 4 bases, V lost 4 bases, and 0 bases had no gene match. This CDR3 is CASSRQGYNEQFF. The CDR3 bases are TGTGCCAGCTCACGACAGGGGTACAATGAGCAGTTCTTC.

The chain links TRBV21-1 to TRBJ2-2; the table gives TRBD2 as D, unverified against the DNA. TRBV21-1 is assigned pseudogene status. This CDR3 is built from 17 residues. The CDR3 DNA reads TGTGCCAGCAGTCCCCCAAGCTCACCTACGAACACCGGGGAGCTGTTTTTT. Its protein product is CASSPPSSPTNTGELFF.

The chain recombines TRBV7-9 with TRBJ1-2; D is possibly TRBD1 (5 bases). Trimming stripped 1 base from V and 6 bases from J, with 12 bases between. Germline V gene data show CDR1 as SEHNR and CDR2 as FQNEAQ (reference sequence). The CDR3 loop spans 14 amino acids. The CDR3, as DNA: TGTGCCAGCAGCTTAGGAAGGGGAGGGCATGGCTACACCTTC. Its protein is CASSLGRGGHGYTF. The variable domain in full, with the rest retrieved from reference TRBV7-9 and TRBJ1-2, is DTGVSQNPRHKITKRGQNVTFRCDPISEHNRLYWYRQTLGQGPEFLTYFQNEAQLEKSRLLSDRFSAERPKGSFSTLEIQRTEQGDSAMYLCASSLGRGGHGYTFGSGTRLTVV.

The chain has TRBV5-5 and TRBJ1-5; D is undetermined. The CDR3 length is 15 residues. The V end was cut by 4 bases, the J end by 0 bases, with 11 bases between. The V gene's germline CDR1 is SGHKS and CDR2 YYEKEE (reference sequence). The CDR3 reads CASSTSRSSNQPQHF. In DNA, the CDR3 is TGTGCCAGCAGCACGAGCCGGAGTAGCAATCAGCCCCAGCATTTT. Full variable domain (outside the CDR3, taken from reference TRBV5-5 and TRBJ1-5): DAGVTQSPTHLIKTRGQQVTLRCSPISGHKSVSWYQQVLGQGPQFIFQYYEKEERGRGNFPDRFSARQFPNYSSELNVNALLLGDSALYLCASSTSRSSNQPQHFGDGTRLSIL.

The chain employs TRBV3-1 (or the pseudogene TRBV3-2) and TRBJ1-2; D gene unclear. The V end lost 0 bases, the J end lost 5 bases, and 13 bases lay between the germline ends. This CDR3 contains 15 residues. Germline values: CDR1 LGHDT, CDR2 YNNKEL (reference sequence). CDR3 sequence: CASSQDPRDQYGYTF. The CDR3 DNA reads TGTGCCAGCAGCCAAGATCCCCGGGATCAATATGGCTACACCTTC.

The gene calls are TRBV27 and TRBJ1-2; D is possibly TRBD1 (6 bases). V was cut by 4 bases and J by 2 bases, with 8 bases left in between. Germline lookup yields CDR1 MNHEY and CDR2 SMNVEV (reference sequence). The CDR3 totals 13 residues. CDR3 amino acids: CASSSQGNYGYTF. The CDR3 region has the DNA TGTGCCAGCAGTTCACAGGGAAACTATGGCTACACCTTC.

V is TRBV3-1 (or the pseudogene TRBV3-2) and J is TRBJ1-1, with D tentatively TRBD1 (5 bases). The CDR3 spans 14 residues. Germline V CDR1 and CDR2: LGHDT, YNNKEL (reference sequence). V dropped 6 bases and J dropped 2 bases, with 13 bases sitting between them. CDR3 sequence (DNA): TGTGCCAGCAGTTTCGGGACTTCCAACACTGAAGCTTTCTTT. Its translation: CASSFGTSNTEAFF.

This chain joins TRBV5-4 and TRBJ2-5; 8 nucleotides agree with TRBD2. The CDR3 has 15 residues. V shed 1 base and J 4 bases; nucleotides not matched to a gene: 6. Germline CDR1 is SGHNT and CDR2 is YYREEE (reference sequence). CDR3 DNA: TGTGCCAGCAGCTTGAGCGGGAGTGGAGGAGAGACCCAGTACTTC. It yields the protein CASSLSGSGGETQYF.

The CDR3 reads CASSELTGRYEQYF. Here the CDR3 DNA reads TGTGCCAGCAGTGAATTGACAGGCCGATACGAGCAGTACTTC. The J gene is TRBJ2-7, the V gene TRBV25-1; TRBD1 might be the D (6 bases). Germline CDR1 is MGHDK and CDR2 is SYGVNS. Trimming removed 1 base at V and 4 bases at J, with 11 bases between. The length of the CDR3 is 14 residues.

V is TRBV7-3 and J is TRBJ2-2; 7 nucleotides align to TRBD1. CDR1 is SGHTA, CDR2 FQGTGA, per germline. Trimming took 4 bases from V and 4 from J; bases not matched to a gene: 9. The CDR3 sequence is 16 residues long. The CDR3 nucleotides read TGTGCCAGCAGCTCTTTCCTGACAGGGACCACCGGGGAGCTGTTTTTT. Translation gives CASSSFLTGTTGELFF.

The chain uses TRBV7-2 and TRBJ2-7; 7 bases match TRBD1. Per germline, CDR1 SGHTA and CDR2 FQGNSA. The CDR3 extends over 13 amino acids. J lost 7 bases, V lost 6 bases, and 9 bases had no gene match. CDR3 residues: CASSLQGLGEQYF. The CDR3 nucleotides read TGTGCCAGCAGTTTACAGGGGCTGGGGGAGCAGTACTTC.

CDR3 in DNA: TGTGCCAGCAGCCGGGGGGTAGCGGGAGGGCCAAGCTACGAGCAGTACTTC. Protein: CASSRGVAGGPSYEQYF. The chain uses TRBV5-4 and TRBJ2-7; TRBD2 agrees at 11 bases. CDR1 SGHNT and CDR2 YYREEE come from the germline V gene (reference sequence). The V and J ends lost 4 bases and 3 bases, in that order; junction bases with no gene match: 12. There are 17 residues in the CDR3.

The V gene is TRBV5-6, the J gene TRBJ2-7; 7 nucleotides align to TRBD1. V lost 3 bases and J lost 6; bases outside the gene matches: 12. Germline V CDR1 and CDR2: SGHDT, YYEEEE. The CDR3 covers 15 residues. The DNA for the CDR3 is TGTGCCAGCAGCTACCCCGGGACAGTGAGATCCGAGCAGTACTTC. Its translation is CASSYPGTVRSEQYF.

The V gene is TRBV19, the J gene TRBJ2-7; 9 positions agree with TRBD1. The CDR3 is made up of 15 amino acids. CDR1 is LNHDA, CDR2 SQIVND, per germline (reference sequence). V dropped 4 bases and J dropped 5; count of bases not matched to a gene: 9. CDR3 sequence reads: CASSRDREGPDEQYF. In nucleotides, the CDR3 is TGTGCCAGTAGTAGGGACAGGGAGGGTCCGGACGAGCAGTACTTC.